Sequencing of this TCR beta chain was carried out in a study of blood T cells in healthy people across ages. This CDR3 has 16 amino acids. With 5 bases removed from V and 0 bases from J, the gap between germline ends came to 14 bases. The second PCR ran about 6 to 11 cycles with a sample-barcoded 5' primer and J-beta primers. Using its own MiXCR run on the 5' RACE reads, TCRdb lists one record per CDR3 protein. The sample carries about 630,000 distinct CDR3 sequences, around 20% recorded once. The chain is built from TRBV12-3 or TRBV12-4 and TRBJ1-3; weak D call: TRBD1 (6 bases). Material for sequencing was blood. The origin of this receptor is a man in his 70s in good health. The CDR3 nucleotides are TGTGCCAGCAGTGGCTACAGGGCCAGCTCTGGAAACACCATATATTTT. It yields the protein CASSGYRASSGNTIYF.